This TCR beta chain was recovered during a study of vaccination effects on CD4 cells after COVID-19. Study-wide context: It was two doses of either the BNT162b2 or mRNA-1273 vaccine that participants received.

The culture ran for around 10 days before CD4+ T cells were isolated. On day 3 and again on day 7, half the medium was replaced with IL-2 medium. A note on this clone: Its matching antigen is unknown.

Assay: immunoSEQ multiplex PCR; the TCRdb copy retains only in-frame clones and omits some. This table holds around 27,000 clones, around three fifths found once. The source of this sequence is a human donor who received a COVID-19 vaccine. The starting material was CD4+ T cells from PBMCs cultured without peptide, obtained before COVID-19 vaccination.

CDR3 sequence (DNA): TGCGCCAGCAGCGTAGGGACAGTTGGGGCCAACGTCCTGACTTTC. Translated: CASSVGTVGANVLTF. The V gene is TRBV5-1, the J gene TRBJ2-6; 7 bases are shared with TRBD1. V lost 4 bases, J lost 3 bases, and 4 bases stayed unmatched. The CDR3 sequence is 15 residues long. Germline V gives CDR1 SGHRS, CDR2 YFSETQ.